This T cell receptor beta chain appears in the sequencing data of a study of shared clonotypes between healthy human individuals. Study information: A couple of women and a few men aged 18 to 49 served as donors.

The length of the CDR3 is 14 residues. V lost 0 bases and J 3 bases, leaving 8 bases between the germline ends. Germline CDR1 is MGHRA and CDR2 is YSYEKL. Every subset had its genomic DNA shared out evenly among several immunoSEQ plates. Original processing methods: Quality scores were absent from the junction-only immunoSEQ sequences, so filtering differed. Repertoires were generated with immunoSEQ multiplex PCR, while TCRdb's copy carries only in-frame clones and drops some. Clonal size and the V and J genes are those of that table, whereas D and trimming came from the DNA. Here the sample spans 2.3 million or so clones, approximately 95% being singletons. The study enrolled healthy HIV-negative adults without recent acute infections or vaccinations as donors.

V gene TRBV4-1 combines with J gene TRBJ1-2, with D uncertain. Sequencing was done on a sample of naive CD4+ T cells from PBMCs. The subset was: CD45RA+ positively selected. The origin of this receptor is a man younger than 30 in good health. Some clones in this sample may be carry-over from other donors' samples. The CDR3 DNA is TGCGCCAGCAGCCAAGATCGACGAGACTATGGCTACACCTTC. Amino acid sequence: CASSQDRRDYGYTF.